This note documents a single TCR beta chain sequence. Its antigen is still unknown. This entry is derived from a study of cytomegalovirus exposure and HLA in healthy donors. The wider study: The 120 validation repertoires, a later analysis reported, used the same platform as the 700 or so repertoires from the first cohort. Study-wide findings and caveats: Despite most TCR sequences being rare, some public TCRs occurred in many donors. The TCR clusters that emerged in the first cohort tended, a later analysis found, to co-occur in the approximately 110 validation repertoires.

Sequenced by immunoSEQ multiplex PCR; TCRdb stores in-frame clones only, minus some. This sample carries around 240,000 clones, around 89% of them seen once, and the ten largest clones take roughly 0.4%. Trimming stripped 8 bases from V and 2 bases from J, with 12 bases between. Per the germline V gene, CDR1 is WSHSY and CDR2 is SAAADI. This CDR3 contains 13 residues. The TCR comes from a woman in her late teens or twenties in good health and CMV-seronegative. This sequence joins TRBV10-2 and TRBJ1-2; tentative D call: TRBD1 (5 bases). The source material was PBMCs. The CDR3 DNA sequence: TGCGCCAGCGTTGACAGAGCAAACTATGGCTACACCTTC. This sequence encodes CASVDRANYGYTF.